This T cell receptor beta chain was found in a study of B cell selection in AIRE deficiency (dated by TCRdb to about 2019). In the study overall: Researchers compared TCRbeta repertoires of sorted blood CD4+ conventional T cells and regulatory T cells in AIRE-deficient patients with those in healthy controls. The TCR-sequenced cohort comprised roughly 5 AIRE-deficient APECED patients and roughly 5 healthy control donors.

Summary of the overall study and its limitations: Tconv and Treg cells from AIRE-deficient patients showed TCRBV gene usage, CDR3 length and TCR diversity similar to those of healthy donors. Among 3,500 to 4,000 shared Treg TCRbeta sequences, 31.6% were shared exclusively by healthy donors and around 8.7% exclusively by patients, which suggests that Treg selection is less efficient in the absence of AIRE. Roughly 30.6% of the Treg TCRbeta sequences shared among healthy donors turned up in patient Tconv cells, suggesting that Treg-biased clones are diverted into the Tconv compartment. Shared Treg sequences had shorter CDR3s, reflecting a bias toward rearrangements with few non-templated nucleotide insertions. Only TCRbeta chains were sequenced; 36.6% of shared healthy-donor Treg sequences also occurred in healthy Tconv, possibly because of differing TCRalpha chains.

V and J lose 1 base and 3 bases, and a span of 13 bases separates them. Per the germline V gene (reference sequence), MNHEY is the CDR1 and SMNVEV is the CDR2. The CDR3, cysteine through phenylalanine, is 16 amino acids long. Only the CDR3 DNA is retained, 48 bases long and in frame from the first base. TCRbeta chain sequencing was performed with the immunoSEQ platform. As for the original processing: Pooled Treg repertoires yielded around 56,000 distinct TCRbeta sequences from patients and about 9x10^4 from healthy donors. Treg TCRbeta sequences found in two or more individuals were classed as public, and these public Treg TCRbeta sequences were then looked for in Tconv repertoires. To test for differences between groups, Mann-Whitney U tests with Bonferroni-Dunn correction were run in GraphPad Prism 7.03. TCRdb stores this immuneACCESS table with in-frame sequences only. Part of the clones is absent; in the studies checked, under half of the shortfall reflects unresolved V genes, and no reason is known for the rest. V and J calls and clone size are given by that table; D and trimming were obtained from the DNA. The sample includes under 3,500 clones, with about 78% observed a single time. 3% to 3.5% of the sample is held by the ten biggest clonotypes.

On this clone itself: Its antigen is unknown. Base-call qualities are not available, and no considerably larger clone is one nucleotide away.

Regulatory T cells were sorted as cells that were CD4+CD25hiCD127low/negative. AIRE-deficient patients had APECED syndrome. Sorting of Tconv and Treg cells intended for TCRbeta sequencing was performed on a FACSAria flow cytometer. The sorted cells were collected in 5-ml round-bottom polystyrene tubes, and the dry cell pellets were frozen at -80 degrees C prior to sequencing. This receptor was identified in a human donor with AIRE deficiency. The receptor chain draws on TRBV27 and TRBJ2-1; no D gene can be assigned with confidence. Sequenced: Tregs sorted from PBMCs. The CDR3 protein: CASSLFRRGLYNEQFF. In nucleotide form, the sequence is TGTGCCAGCAGTTTATTCAGACGAGGCCTCTACAATGAGCAGTTCTTC.